The sequence of this T cell receptor (beta chain) was determined in a study of metastatic and nonmetastatic thyroid tumors (dated by TCRdb to 2018 to 2021). For the study in its entirety: Repertoires from peripheral blood and from tumor or nodule tissue samples of malignant and benign thyroid patients were compared.

Points the paper makes about the study in general: TCR beta diversity was reported as significantly higher in malignant tumors than in benign nodules, in both blood and tumor samples.

Trimming at the junction amounts to 2 bases on V and 4 bases on J, and the germline ends lie 29 bases apart. Based on the germline V gene (reference sequence), the CDR1 and CDR2 sequences are SGHAT and FQDESV. From its cysteine to its phenylalanine, the CDR3 spans 20 amino acids. The entry retains the CDR3 DNA only, 60 bases that are in frame from base 1. As regards this clone: The antigen it recognizes is unknown. No base qualities exist here, and no much larger clone lies one base off it.

No patient had received any treatment before thyroid surgery. Patient clinical samples collected from about 2011 to 2018 were retrospectively analysed using T-cell receptor beta sequencing. The receptor library was made with PCR. Instrument used: Illumina HiSeq 4000. High-throughput sequencing was used to profile the CDR3 region of the TCR beta-chain in every patient. The authors processed their data as follows. CDR3 differences across clinicopathological groups were used to build a classifier for discriminating distant-metastatic papillary thyroid cancer patients. To measure repertoire diversity the researchers used the Shannon index, while the Morisita-Horn index served to gauge how similar the tumor and blood repertoires were. TCRdb cleaned the public reads at Q25 with fastp, built clones with MiXCR and kept in-frame beta chains. These V and J calls rely on TCRdb rather than the paper's analysis. The sample table contains tens of thousands of clones; only one count was recorded for around 15% of them. Just under 9.5% of the sample comes from the top ten.

Sequenced input: blood. Here the chain combines TRBV11-1 and TRBJ1-1; the D segment could be TRBD1, given 5 matching bases. The TCR comes from a male donor with papillary thyroid cancer or a benign thyroid nodule (not recorded which). Some clones in this sample may be carry-over from other donors' samples. Here the CDR3 is given as CASSLRGWGGPQRRGTEAFF. The DNA sequence follows: TGTGCCAGCAGCTTACGCGGGTGGGGGGGACCCCAACGTCGAGGCACTGAAGCTTTCTTT. The variable domain in full, with residues beyond the CDR3 obtained from the reference TRBV11-1 and TRBJ1-1 genes, is EAEVAQSPRYKITEKSQAVAFWCDPISGHATLYWYRQILGQGPELLVQFQDESVVDDSQLPKDRFSAERLKGVDSTLKIQPAELGDSAMYLCASSLRGWGGPQRRGTEAFFGQGTRLTVV.